This T cell receptor (beta chain) was documented in a study of blood T cell repertoires in COVID-19 (dated by TCRdb to about 2020). Study-wide context: The collaborator samples originated in the United States, Italy and Spain and spanned the acute and convalescent phases of COVID-19. The material from the prospective study consisted of cDNA or gDNA derived from T cells, B-cell-depleted T cells, or PBMCs. The dataset comprised deeply sampled blood TCRbeta repertoires from subjects exposed to, actively infected with, or recovered from COVID-19. A freely available public database, intended as a resource for researchers studying the immune response to SARS-CoV-2, is where the repertoires were released. Samples came from the ongoing ImmuneRACE study (first 160 participants) plus 1,254 subjects from 6 global collaborators. Nearly every sample came with metadata listing a de-identified subject ID, COVID-19 status, age in years and sex. Where available, HLA class I and class II types were obtained from metadata supplied by the sample provider rather than from assay-based typing. Study-wide findings and limitations: Clinical and demographic metadata were provided uncurated, with the amount varying by source and participant.

TCRbeta CDR3 regions were amplified from genomic DNA using the immunoSEQ Assay, a bias-controlled multiplex PCR. As for how the authors treated the data: Nucleated cell counts per sample were estimated from amplification of reference gene primers within the assay. Sequence reads were collapsed and filtered to measure the absolute abundance of every unique TCRbeta CDR3 rearrangement. Productive Simpson clonality was computed per sample as the square root of Simpson's diversity index over productive rearrangements. TCRdb stores this immuneACCESS table with in-frame sequences only. Part of the clones is absent; in the studies checked, under half of the shortfall reflects unresolved V genes, and no reason is known for the rest. That table furnishes V, J and clone size, whereas the DNA furnished D and trimming. For this sample there are about 55,000 clones; more than 85% appear just once. More than 15% of the sample goes to the ten largest clones.

Each collaborating institution followed its own protocols to collect whole blood in K2EDTA tubes. For TCRbeta analysis, collaborators shipped samples as frozen whole blood, isolated PBMCs, or DNA extracted from either of those sample types. For this clone: No antigen is known for it. No clone much larger than this one lies a single base away; base qualities are absent.

The CDR3 numbers 17 residues from cysteine through phenylalanine. Just the 51-base CDR3 DNA is kept, in frame starting at base 1. Trimming at the junction amounts to 4 bases on V and 4 bases on J, and the germline ends lie 21 bases apart. This clonotype originated in a human donor with active COVID-19. The donor label of this sample is uncertain. This receptor chain uses TRBV5-3 and TRBJ2-1; 7 matching bases give a weak D call of TRBD2. TRBV5-3 is an ORF; its function is uncertain. Sequenced material: peripheral blood. This receptor has the CDR3 CARSLPSRGGGYNEQFF. In nucleotides, the sequence is TGTGCCAGAAGCCTACCCTCCCGGGGAGGGGGGTACAATGAGCAGTTCTTC.